These 29 T cell receptor beta chains share one sample of origin, sequenced in a study of a mutant IDH1 vaccine in newly diagnosed glioma. The assay was immunoSEQ multiplex PCR, and TCRdb's table has in-frame clones only and misses some. Among over 80,000 clones listed, 70% to 90% were seen once. As to time point: baseline, week 1 (first vaccination visit). The treatment is: pre-vaccination baseline after standard-of-care therapy. The source material was PBMCs, sampled from a glioma patient treated with radiotherapy, temozolomide or both. The receptors here all came from a woman in her forties or fifties with glioma.

The rearrangement links TRBV6-5 to TRBJ2-2; the match to TRBD1 covers 7 bases. This CDR3 has 13 amino acids. V trimming: 4 bases; J trimming: 7 bases; junction bases outside the gene matches: 3. Germline lookup yields CDR1 MNHEY and CDR2 SVGAGI. The CDR3, as DNA: TGTGCCAGCAGTTCACAGGGGAGCGGGGAGCTGTTTTTT. It specifies CASSSQGSGELFF.

The rearrangement joins TRBV19 to TRBJ1-1, with D hard to call. The CDR3 is 13 amino acids. Germline lookup yields CDR1 LNHDA and CDR2 SQIVND (reference sequence). The V end was cut by 7 bases, the J end by 8 bases, with 17 bases between. CDR3 sequence: CASTLGWGVEAFF. CDR3 DNA: TGTGCCAGTACCCTCGGCTGGGGAGTAGAAGCTTTCTTT.

V usage is TRBV2 and J usage is TRBJ1-2; no definite D call. The CDR3 totals 12 residues. Germline CDR1 and CDR2: SNHLY and FYNNEI. The ends were cut back, 8 bases at V and 3 bases at J, with 10 bases in the middle. The CDR3 reads CASSPRYYGYTF. CDR3 nucleotide sequence: TGTGCCAGCTCTCCCCGCTACTATGGCTACACCTTC. Using reference TRBV2 and TRBJ1-2 for the parts outside the CDR3, the full variable domain is EPEVTQTPSHQVTQMGQEVILRCVPISNHLYFYWYRQILGQKVEFLVSFYNNEISEKSEIFDDQFSVERPDGSNFTLKIRSTKLEDSAMYFCASSPRYYGYTFGSGTRLTVV.

The CDR3 nucleotides read TGTGCCAGCAGCTTGGTGGGTTACAGGAACACTGAAGCTTTCTTT. Protein product: CASSLVGYRNTEAFF. V usage is TRBV5-6 and J usage is TRBJ1-1; D not resolved. This CDR3 has 15 amino acids. Germline CDR1 SGHDT, CDR2 YYEEEE. V was trimmed by 0 bases and J by 1 base, leaving 10 bases between them.

The chain combines TRBV5-4 with TRBJ2-3; a possible D gene is TRBD2 (5 bases). The CDR3 is 14 residues long. V lost 0 bases to trimming and J lost 4 bases, with 9 bases between them. CDR1 and CDR2 (germline): SGHNT, YYREEE (reference sequence). CDR3 sequence: CASSLELEPDTQYF. The CDR3, as DNA: TGTGCCAGCAGCTTGGAACTAGAGCCAGATACGCAGTATTTT.

The rearrangement links TRBV6-1 to TRBJ2-6, with D unresolved. Germline V lookup: CDR1 MNHNS, CDR2 SASEGT. Trimming left V 1 base short and J 1 base short, with 8 bases between. The CDR3 extends over 16 amino acids. The chain's CDR3 is CASSEEVASGANVLTF. The CDR3 bases are TGTGCCAGCAGTGAAGAGGTAGCTTCTGGGGCCAACGTCCTGACTTTC.

This clone has more than one count but fewer than ten. The CDR3 loop is CATSRDRDRFQPQHF. The CDR3, as DNA: TGTGCCACCAGCAGAGACAGGGACAGGTTTCAGCCCCAGCATTTT. The chain carries TRBV15 and TRBJ1-5; the match to TRBD1 covers 8 bases. V lost 0 bases to trimming and J lost 6 bases; unmatched junction nucleotides: 4. The CDR3 has 15 residues. Germline V gene sequence: CDR1 LNHNV, CDR2 YYDKDF (reference sequence).

The chain employs TRBV30 and TRBJ1-4, with D perhaps matching TRBD1 (6 bases). The germline V gene encodes CDR1 GTSNPN and CDR2 SVGIG (reference sequence). Trimming cost V 4 bases and J 7 bases, with 13 bases left between them. CDR3 size: 13 residues. CDR3 in amino acids: CAWKAPGVEKLFF. The CDR3 DNA sequence: TGTGCCTGGAAAGCACCAGGGGTTGAAAAACTGTTTTTT.

This chain links TRBV28 with TRBJ2-7; 10 nucleotides agree with TRBD1. Germline loops: CDR1 MDHEN, CDR2 SYDVKM. This CDR3 comprises 13 residues. The ends lost 11 bases at V and 0 bases at J; junction bases unmatched: 4. The CDR3: CAATGGSSYEQYF. CDR3 nucleotides: TGTGCCGCGACAGGGGGCTCCTCCTACGAGCAGTACTTC. The full variable domain, its missing parts supplied by reference TRBV28 and TRBJ2-7, is DVKVTQSSRYLVKRTGEKVFLECVQDMDHENMFWYRQDPGLGLRLIYFSYDVKMKEKGDIPEGYSVSREKKERFSLILESASTNQTSMYLCAATGGSSYEQYFGPGTRLTVT.

This chain links TRBV7-3 with TRBJ2-7; the D is unclear. The V end was cut by 4 bases, the J end by 0 bases, with 7 bases between. The germline CDR1 and CDR2 sequences are SGHTA and FQGTGA. There are 13 residues in the CDR3. CDR3 sequence (DNA): TGTGCCAGCAGCTCAGCCAGCTCCTACGAGCAGTACTTC. It yields the protein CASSSASSYEQYF.

The chain employs TRBV9 and TRBJ2-7, with a possible D match to TRBD2 (6 bases). The V gene lost 0 bases and the J gene lost 3 bases, with 16 bases spanning the gap. The CDR3 length is 16 residues. Germline CDR1 reads SGDLS; CDR2 reads YYNGEE. In DNA, the CDR3 is TGTGCCAGCAGCGTAGGAGGAGGGAGCAACCTCTACGAGCAGTACTTC. Translated, it gives CASSVGGGSNLYEQYF.

The chain carries TRBV2 and TRBJ1-3; TRBD1 is a possible D gene (6 bases). The V gene lost 6 bases and the J gene lost 4 bases, with 13 bases spanning the gap. The CDR3 consists of 14 residues. Germline V lookup: CDR1 SNHLY, CDR2 FYNNEI. CDR3 sequence (DNA): TGTGCCAGCAGGGTACAGGGCGCCGGAAACACCATATATTTT. Translating gives CASRVQGAGNTIYF.

The gene calls are TRBV19 and TRBJ1-4; TRBD1 agrees at 8 bases. This CDR3 comprises 16 residues. The germline V gene has CDR1 LNHDA and CDR2 SQIVND (reference sequence). V dropped 6 bases and J dropped 4; count of bases not matched to a gene: 10. This chain's CDR3 is CASRKQGAQNNEKLFF. As DNA, the CDR3 is TGTGCCAGTAGGAAGCAGGGGGCGCAGAATAATGAAAAACTGTTTTTT. Looking up the rest from reference TRBV19 and TRBJ1-4 gives the full variable domain: DGGITQSPKYLFRKEGQNVTLSCEQNLNHDAMYWYRQDPGQGLRLIYYSQIVNDFQKGDIAEGYSVSREKKESFPLTVTSAQKNPTAFYLCASRKQGAQNNEKLFFGSGTQLSVL.

The chain carries TRBV6-5 and TRBJ1-1, with D uncertain. CDR3 length: 11 amino acids. Trimming shortened V by 8 bases and J by 3 bases, and 7 bases separated the two germline ends. Germline CDR1 reads MNHEY; CDR2 reads SVGAGI. The CDR3, as DNA: TGTGCCAGCGGCTACGACACTGAAGCTTTCTTT. As protein: CASGYDTEAFF.

The chain has TRBV19 and TRBJ1-1; D not resolved. V was shortened by 5 bases and J by 4 bases, with 11 bases between the two germline ends. Germline V CDR1 and CDR2: LNHDA, SQIVND (reference sequence). The CDR3 has 13 residues. The CDR3 coding sequence is TGTGCCAGTAGTGCAACGGAAGTCACTGAAGCTTTCTTT. It yields the protein CASSATEVTEAFF.

This chain links TRBV5-4 with TRBJ2-1; D may be TRBD2 (6 bases). Trimming shortened V by 2 bases and J by 3 bases, and 12 bases separated the two germline ends. This CDR3 region has 15 residues. CDR1 is SGHNT, CDR2 YYREEE, per germline (reference sequence). DNA for the CDR3: TGTGCCAGCAGCTTCCGGGACTTGAACTACAATGAGCAGTTCTTC. This translates into CASSFRDLNYNEQFF. Complete variable domain (other parts from reference TRBV5-4 and TRBJ2-1): ETGVTQSPTHLIKTRGQQVTLRCSSQSGHNTVSWYQQALGQGPQFIFQYYREEENGRGNFPPRFSGLQFPNYSSELNVNALELDDSALYLCASSFRDLNYNEQFFGPGTRLTVL.

The chain joins TRBV5-4 to TRBJ2-7; unclear D gene. Trimming took 0 bases from V and 1 from J, leaving 5 bases between them. CDR1 and CDR2 from the germline V gene are SGHNT and YYREEE (reference sequence). This CDR3 comprises 13 residues. The CDR3 sequence: CASSLGRSYEQYF. In DNA form, the CDR3 reads TGTGCCAGCAGCTTGGGGCGGTCCTACGAGCAGTACTTC.

This chain uses TRBV10-3 with TRBJ1-2, with TRBD1 as a possible D gene (6 bases). The V gene lost 4 bases and the J gene lost 4 bases, with 13 bases spanning the gap. This CDR3 has 14 amino acids. Germline values: CDR1 ENHRY, CDR2 SYGVKD. The CDR3 sequence is CAISARQVPYGYTF. The CDR3 region has the DNA TGTGCCATCAGTGCGAGACAGGTTCCCTATGGCTACACCTTC.

The V gene is TRBV6-1, the J gene TRBJ2-5, with D perhaps matching TRBD1 or TRBD2 (5 bases each). The CDR3 extends over 17 amino acids. CDR1 is MNHNS, CDR2 SASEGT, per germline. V was clipped by 2 bases and J by 2 bases, with 18 bases between them. The CDR3 here is CASSEYWSPGQQETQYF. CDR3 nucleotide sequence: TGTGCCAGCAGTGAATACTGGAGCCCGGGGCAGCAAGAGACCCAGTACTTC.

The rearrangement joins TRBV7-9 to TRBJ1-4; 7 positions agree with TRBD1. CDR3 length: 17 residues. V shed 0 bases, J shed 3 bases, and the junction held 7 bases outside the gene matches. CDR1 and CDR2 from the germline V gene are SEHNR and FQNEAQ (reference sequence). CDR3 region: CASSLAQSGQSNEKLFF. The DNA of the CDR3 is TGTGCCAGCAGCTTAGCGCAATCGGGACAGTCTAATGAAAAACTGTTTTTT.

The V and J genes are TRBV5-1 and TRBJ1-4; unclear D gene. This CDR3 has 14 residues. Germline values: CDR1 SGHRS, CDR2 YFSETQ. With 1 base removed from V and 4 bases from J, the gap between germline ends came to 8 bases. CDR3 region: CASSLSEFNEKLFF. The CDR3 DNA is TGCGCCAGCAGCTTGAGCGAGTTTAATGAAAAACTGTTTTTT. Full variable domain (remainder filled in from reference TRBV5-1 and TRBJ1-4): KAGVTQTPRYLIKTRGQQVTLSCSPISGHRSVSWYQQTPGQGLQFLFEYFSETQRNKGNFPGRFSGRQFSNSRSEMNVSTLELGDSALYLCASSLSEFNEKLFFGSGTQLSVL.

The chain is built from TRBV10-3 and TRBJ2-3; the match to TRBD1 covers 12 bases. Germline CDR1 reads ENHRY; CDR2 reads SYGVKD. The CDR3 contains 18 residues. The V and J ends lost 4 bases and 6 bases, in that order; junction bases with no gene match: 14. This CDR3 is CAISGLVSRGQGADTQYF. CDR3 DNA: TGTGCCATCAGTGGTCTCGTCTCGCGGGGACAGGGGGCCGATACGCAGTATTTT.

This clone has more than one count but fewer than ten. V usage is TRBV6-5 and J usage is TRBJ1-1, with 9 bases identical to TRBD1. The junction had 4 bases not matched to a gene; V was cut back by 0 bases and J by 5 bases. The CDR3 runs to 15 residues. Germline assignment: CDR1 MNHEY and CDR2 SVGAGI. Here the CDR3 DNA reads TGTGCCAGCAGTTACTCAACAGGGGGCTTGACTGAAGCTTTCTTT. Its translation is CASSYSTGGLTEAFF.

This rearrangement joins TRBV28 to TRBJ1-2; D remains ambiguous. The CDR3 covers 13 residues. V was cut by 3 bases and J by 2 bases, with 7 bases left in between. Germline-derived CDR1 and CDR2 are MDHEN and SYDVKM. The CDR3, as DNA: TGTGCCAGCAGTTTGAGGGTCAACTATGGCTACACCTTC. Its protein product is CASSLRVNYGYTF.

The gene calls are TRBV27 and TRBJ2-7; D not certain. The CDR3 sequence is 16 residues long. The V end lost 2 bases, the J end lost 2 bases, and 16 bases lay between the germline ends. Germline CDR1 and CDR2: MNHEY and SMNVEV (reference sequence). This CDR3 reads CASSLRSQIGPYEQYF. CDR3 DNA: TGTGCCAGCAGTTTACGTTCGCAGATAGGCCCCTACGAGCAGTACTTC.

The gene calls are TRBV13 and TRBJ1-4; D call uncertain. The CDR3 sequence is 11 residues long. From germline, CDR1 is PRHDT and CDR2 FYEKMQ (reference sequence). V gave up 1 base and J gave up 8 bases, with 2 bases separating them. CDR3 amino acids: CASSLEEKLFF. CDR3 sequence (DNA): TGTGCCAGCAGCTTAGAAGAAAAACTGTTTTTT.

This chain links TRBV27 with TRBJ1-5; D is unclear. Germline V gene lookup returns CDR1 MNHEY and CDR2 SMNVEV (reference sequence). The CDR3 sequence is 16 residues long. The V gene lost 0 bases and the J gene lost 2 bases, with 11 bases spanning the gap. The CDR3 here is CASSLSSSRGNQPQHF. The CDR3 nucleotides read TGTGCCAGCAGTTTATCCTCTTCCCGAGGCAATCAGCCCCAGCATTTT.

DNA for the CDR3: TGTGCCAGCAGTTACTCCCCAGGGGGGTATGGCTACACCTTC. Its translation: CASSYSPGGYGYTF. The chain recombines TRBV6-5 with TRBJ1-2, with 7 bases matching TRBD1. The CDR3 is 14 amino acids. CDR1 is MNHEY, CDR2 SVGAGI, per germline. V trimming: 0 bases; J trimming: 5 bases; junction bases outside the gene matches: 3.

The J gene is TRBJ1-5, the V gene TRBV14; 7 nucleotides match TRBD1. The germline V gene has CDR1 SGHDN and CDR2 FVKESK. V shed 4 bases and J 0 bases; nucleotides not matched to a gene: 24. There are 22 residues in the CDR3. The CDR3 nucleotides read TGTGCCAGCAGCCGACTTACCCCATCCACAGGGGCCCCCCGGTATAGCAATCAGCCCCAGCATTTT. This encodes CASSRLTPSTGAPRYSNQPQHF. The whole variable domain, filled in from reference TRBV14 and TRBJ1-5, reads EAGVTQFPSHSVIEKGQTVTLRCDPISGHDNLYWYRRVMGKEIKFLLHFVKESKQDESGMPNNRFLAERTGGTYSTLKVQPAELEDSGVYFCASSRLTPSTGAPRYSNQPQHFGDGTRLSIL.